The 30 T cell receptor beta chains below come from one sample, sequenced in a study of blood T cell repertoires in COVID-19. Only in-frame clones appear in the TCRdb table, and some are missing; sequencing was by immunoSEQ multiplex PCR. The sample gives a few hundred thousand clones, about 82% of which show up once; over 9.5% is in the top ten. Input material: peripheral blood. The receptors were gathered from a woman of 80 years or more with acute or convalescent COVID-19.

This rearrangement joins TRBV7-8 to TRBJ1-5, with TRBD1 matching over 11 bases. J lost 6 bases, V lost 1 base, and 2 bases had no gene match. There are 15 residues in the CDR3. Germline assignment: CDR1 SGHVS and CDR2 FQNEAQ. CDR3 DNA sequence: TGTGCCAGCAGCTTAGGGACAGGGGGCGGTCAGCCCCAGCATTTT. It encodes CASSLGTGGGQPQHF.

The chain links TRBV21-1 to TRBJ2-7; TRBD2 is the table's D call, not checked against the DNA. TRBV21-1 is flagged as a pseudogene. This CDR3 is 16 amino acids long. CDR3 protein: CASSKAGLAGSYEQYF. CDR3 bases: TGTGCCAGCAGCAAAGCCGGACTAGCGGGATCCTACGAGCAGTACTTC.

The chain couples TRBV10-1 to TRBJ2-2; possible D gene TRBD1, 5 bases. CDR1 is WNHNN, CDR2 SYGVQD, per germline (reference sequence). This CDR3 contains 14 residues. The V end lost 2 bases, the J end lost 4 bases, and 8 bases lay between the germline ends. The CDR3 protein is CASSEQGPTGELFF. The CDR3 region has the DNA TGCGCCAGCAGTGAGCAGGGTCCCACCGGGGAGCTGTTTTTT.

This chain uses TRBV7-2 with TRBJ2-3, with a weak D call TRBD2 (5 bases). The V end was cut by 5 bases, the J end by 5 bases, with 17 bases between. The germline V gene encodes CDR1 SGHTA and CDR2 FQGNSA. This CDR3 spans 15 amino acids. The CDR3 here is CASSEHRGEGDTQYF. CDR3 DNA sequence: TGTGCCAGCAGCGAGCACCGGGGTGAGGGAGATACGCAGTATTTT.

Worth noting for this clone: One end of the junction is discordant with germline, which a read error may explain. The identical CDR3 is also encoded by other nucleotide sequences in the sample. The CDR3 DNA sequence: TGTGCCAGCAGCTTGAATAATTTGAACACTGAAGCTTTCTTT. Protein: CASSLNNLNTEAFF. The V gene is TRBV5-1, the J gene TRBJ1-1; no firm D call. Germline-derived CDR1 and CDR2 are SGHRS and YFSETQ. CDR3 length equals 14 residues.

The rearrangement joins TRBV7-9 to TRBJ1-2, with TRBD1 matching 10 bases. J was trimmed by 4 bases and V by 3 bases; bases with no gene match: 2. The CDR3 loop spans 14 amino acids. Germline lookup yields CDR1 SEHNR and CDR2 FQNEAQ (reference sequence). As DNA, the CDR3 is TGTGCCAGCAGCTTGGGACAGGGGACCTATGGCTACACCTTC. Its protein product is CASSLGQGTYGYTF.

In this sample, this clone turned up once. The V call is TRBV6-6, the J call TRBJ1-4, with D maybe TRBD1 (5 bases). Per germline, CDR1 MNHNY and CDR2 SVGAGI (reference sequence). V was shortened by 5 bases and J by 0 bases, with 13 bases between the two germline ends. The CDR3 length is 16 residues. The CDR3 region is CASSRGQPSTNEKLFF. DNA for the CDR3: TGTGCCAGCAGTCGAGGACAACCCTCAACTAATGAAAAACTGTTTTTT.

V is TRBV4-3 and J is TRBJ1-5; 8 bases line up with TRBD1. There are 15 residues in the CDR3. V trimming: 3 bases; J trimming: 5 bases; junction bases outside the gene matches: 6. CDR1 and CDR2 (germline): LGHNA, YSLEER. The CDR3: CASSQGPTGDQPQHF. CDR3 bases: TGCGCCAGCAGCCAGGGGCCGACAGGGGATCAGCCCCAGCATTTT.

This sequence joins TRBV7-2 and TRBJ2-7; 8 nucleotides match TRBD1. The CDR3 consists of 17 residues. Germline CDR1 reads SGHTA; CDR2 reads FQGNSA. Losses at the gene ends were 3 bases for V and 1 base for J; bases not matched to a gene: 11. The CDR3 region is CASSFLTGGSFSYEQYF. CDR3 coding DNA: TGTGCCAGCAGCTTCCTAACAGGGGGGTCGTTTTCCTACGAGCAGTACTTC.

Here the CDR3 reads CATSDFWGGGQEDTQYF. The CDR3 bases are TGTGCCACCAGTGATTTCTGGGGCGGGGGGCAGGAAGATACGCAGTATTTT. The V and J genes are TRBV24-1 and TRBJ2-3, with 8 nucleotides matching TRBD2. The CDR3 consists of 17 residues. V dropped 1 base and J dropped 5; count of bases not matched to a gene: 10. Per germline, CDR1 KGHDR and CDR2 SFDVKD.

The chain combines TRBV5-1 with TRBJ2-1; D perhaps matches TRBD1 (5 bases). V dropped 6 bases and J dropped 0 bases, with 13 bases sitting between them. Looked up from germline, CDR1 is SGHRS and CDR2 is YFSETQ. The CDR3 contains 15 residues. CDR3 DNA sequence: TGCGCCAGCATCAGACAGCCCAGCTCCTACAATGAGCAGTTCTTC. It translates to CASIRQPSSYNEQFF.

V is TRBV9 and J is TRBJ1-2, with TRBD1 identical over 8 bases. The CDR3 totals 15 residues. V trimming: 0 bases; J trimming: 3 bases; junction bases outside the gene matches: 4. Per germline, CDR1 SGDLS and CDR2 YYNGEE. The CDR3 loop reads CASSVETGGYYGYTF. The DNA for the CDR3 is TGTGCCAGCAGCGTAGAAACAGGGGGTTACTATGGCTACACCTTC. The full variable domain, in which reference TRBV9 and TRBJ1-2 provide the parts outside the CDR3, is DSGVTQTPKHLITATGQRVTLRCSPRSGDLSVYWYQQSLDQGLQFLIQYYNGEERAKGNILERFSAQQFPDLHSELNLSSLELGDSALYFCASSVETGGYYGYTFGSGTRLTVV.

The chain is built from TRBV5-6 and TRBJ1-1, with D perhaps TRBD1 (6 bases). This CDR3 has 14 amino acids. V was cut by 4 bases and J by 11 bases, with 21 bases left in between. From germline, CDR1 is SGHDT and CDR2 YYEEEE. This CDR3 reads CASSREAGAVRAFF. The CDR3 nucleotides read TGTGCCAGCAGCCGCGAGGCGGGGGCCGTTAGGGCTTTCTTT.

A few counts support this clone. This rearrangement joins TRBV7-2 to TRBJ2-7; D unclear. Looked up from germline, CDR1 is SGHTA and CDR2 is FQGNSA. The CDR3 has 14 residues. V lost 0 bases and J 1 base, leaving 7 bases between the germline ends. DNA for the CDR3: TGTGCCAGCAGCTTAGCCTCGAGTTCCTACGAGCAGTACTTC. It is translated as CASSLASSSYEQYF.

J is TRBJ1-5 and V is TRBV5-1; 7 positions agree with TRBD1. Germline CDR1 and CDR2: SGHRS and YFSETQ. Unmatched junction bases numbered 4, after V lost 4 bases and J lost 0 bases. The CDR3 length is 15 residues. CDR3 DNA: TGCGCCAGCAGCGCTACAGGGGATAGCAATCAGCCCCAGCATTTT. Translated: CASSATGDSNQPQHF.

The chain carries TRBV24-1 and TRBJ2-3; 7 nucleotides agree with TRBD1. In germline, CDR1 is KGHDR, CDR2 SFDVKD. This CDR3 comprises 13 residues. With 9 bases clipped from V and 1 base from J, the junction kept 3 bases outside the gene matches. In DNA, the CDR3 is TGTGCCACCGCGCAGGGGGGCACAGATACGCAGTATTTT. It encodes CATAQGGTDTQYF.

This chain connects TRBV6-5 to TRBJ2-3; 9 nucleotides align to TRBD2. The CDR3 has 15 amino acids. Trimming cost V 7 bases and J 4 bases; bases outside gene matches: 9. Germline-derived CDR1 and CDR2 are MNHEY and SVGAGI. CDR3 nucleotides: TGTGCCAGCAAAACACCTAGCGGGGCGGCAGATACGCAGTATTTT. It yields the protein CASKTPSGAADTQYF.

This clone showed up just a few times. The rearrangement uses TRBV3-1 (or the pseudogene TRBV3-2) and TRBJ2-3, with a possible D match to TRBD2 (5 bases). V gave up 2 bases and J gave up 1 base, with 13 bases separating them. In germline, CDR1 is LGHDT, CDR2 YNNKEL (reference sequence). This CDR3 is 16 amino acids long. The CDR3 protein is CASSQSGRRGTDTQYF. DNA of the CDR3: TGTGCCAGCAGCCAATCGGGAAGGCGGGGCACAGATACGCAGTATTTT.

The V and J genes are TRBV18 and TRBJ1-3, with a tentative D call TRBD1 (5 bases). In germline, CDR1 is KGHSH, CDR2 LQKENI. The CDR3 length is 14 residues. CDR3 DNA: TGTGCGTCGGCGGGGCAGTCCTCTGGAAACACCATATATTTT. It codes for CASAGQSSGNTIYF.

This clone was detected once. CDR3 sequence: CASSRLGGDQETQYF. For the CDR3, the DNA is TGTGCCAGCAGTCGCCTTGGGGGGGACCAAGAGACCCAGTACTTC. The genes are TRBV11-3 and TRBJ2-5, with 7 positions matching TRBD2. The junction had 7 bases not matched to a gene; V was cut back by 6 bases and J by 0 bases. The CDR3 runs to 15 residues. Germline V gene sequence: CDR1 SGHNT, CDR2 YENEEA.

This chain uses TRBV6-5 with TRBJ1-1, with a weak D call TRBD1 (6 bases). The length of the CDR3 is 16 residues. CDR1 is MNHEY, CDR2 SVGAGI, per germline. Trimming removed 1 base from V and 5 bases from J, with 17 bases in between. For the CDR3, the DNA is TGTGCCAGCAGTTACTTGGGTGGACAGCGAATGACTGAAGCTTTCTTT. Translating it yields CASSYLGGQRMTEAFF.

The chain links TRBV21-1 to TRBJ2-2; TRBD1 is taken as the D call from the table, unchecked against the DNA. TRBV21-1 is designated a pseudogene. CDR3 length: 16 residues. CDR3 residues: CASSHRDRGKTGELFF. CDR3 DNA sequence: TGTGCCAGCAGCCACCGGGACAGGGGGAAAACCGGGGAGCTGTTTTTT.

This clone was seen only a few times. This sequence joins TRBV5-1 and TRBJ2-3, with 10 bases lining up with TRBD2. Germline CDR1 reads SGHRS; CDR2 reads YFSETQ. V gave up 2 bases and J gave up 4 bases; unmatched junction bases: 7. The CDR3 has 16 amino acids. In DNA, the CDR3 is TGCGCCAGCAGCTTCGAGCGGGGGGGCCGCGCAGATACGCAGTATTTT. Its protein product is CASSFERGGRADTQYF.

The sample holds many counts of this clone. The V gene is TRBV7-8, the J gene TRBJ2-7; a possible D gene is TRBD1 (6 bases). The ends were cut back, 5 bases at V and 0 bases at J, with 11 bases in the middle. The CDR3 is 14 amino acids. Looked up from germline, CDR1 is SGHVS and CDR2 is FQNEAQ. CDR3 nucleotides: TGTGCCAGCAGCGTTAGGACAGCCTCCTACGAGCAGTACTTC. This encodes CASSVRTASYEQYF.

This clone has a single count. The rearrangement links TRBV5-1 to TRBJ2-7; TRBD1 aligns across 11 bases. The CDR3 consists of 14 residues. Germline V gene sequence: CDR1 SGHRS, CDR2 YFSETQ. With V trimmed by 5 bases and J by 6 bases, 7 bases remained unmatched. The CDR3 DNA is TGCGCCAGCAGACGTGGTGGGACAGGGGGCGAGCAGTACTTC. Translated, it gives CASRRGGTGGEQYF.

V gene TRBV6-2 or TRBV6-3 combines with J gene TRBJ2-3, with D tentatively TRBD1 (5 bases). Germline V CDR1 and CDR2: MNHEY, SVGEGT. V lost 5 bases, J lost 0 bases, and 18 bases lay in between. This CDR3 is built from 17 residues. The CDR3: CASSRPWGSRSTDTQYF. The CDR3 DNA reads as TGTGCCAGCAGTCGCCCCTGGGGCAGTCGGAGCACAGATACGCAGTATTTT.

The V gene is TRBV2, the J gene TRBJ2-1; TRBD2 agrees at 7 bases. Germline loops: CDR1 SNHLY, CDR2 FYNNEI. The CDR3 covers 14 residues. Trimming removed 7 bases from V and 8 bases from J; junction bases left unmatched: 11. CDR3 amino acids: CASTPGLPADEQFF. CDR3 nucleotide sequence: TGTGCCAGCACCCCGGGACTACCTGCGGATGAGCAGTTCTTC.

The chain recombines TRBV5-6 with TRBJ1-1, with 8 positions matching TRBD1. With V trimmed by 0 bases and J by 1 base, 5 bases remained unmatched. Germline V gene data show CDR1 as SGHDT and CDR2 as YYEEEE. The CDR3 runs 16 residues. The CDR3 sequence: CASSLGAGGGNTEAFF. CDR3 coding DNA: TGTGCCAGCAGCTTGGGGGCAGGGGGCGGGAACACTGAAGCTTTCTTT.

The chain is built from TRBV7-6 and TRBJ2-2, with a weak D call TRBD1 (6 bases). This CDR3 contains 17 residues. Trimming took 5 bases from V and 5 from J, leaving 21 bases between them. From germline, CDR1 is SGHVS and CDR2 FNYEAQ. Here the CDR3 DNA reads TGTGCCAGCAGCCCGCTGAGGACAGTTGACTCTACCGGGGAGCTGTTTTTT. This encodes CASSPLRTVDSTGELFF.

CDR3: CASSPQGDTQYF. The CDR3 DNA follows: TGTGCCAGCAGCCCACAGGGAGATACGCAGTATTTT. V and J are TRBV7-2 and TRBJ2-3, with D possibly TRBD1 on 6 matching bases. Trimming pared 5 bases from V and 5 bases from J, leaving 8 bases between. This CDR3 region has 12 residues. Germline V gives CDR1 SGHTA, CDR2 FQGNSA.